This TCR beta chain comes out of a study of HIV-infected patients and healthy controls. Findings of the study overall: Compared with untreated HIV+ repertoires, healthy controls showed roughly threefold more distinct CDR3s and higher Shannon diversity. Study cohorts differed slightly in age and sex, but this did not explain diversity differences.

Reverse transcription used around 500 ng RNA and constant-region primers for alpha and beta. Alpha and beta chain libraries were made separately by chain-specific third strand synthesis with multiplexing indices. One primer pair amplified all rearrangements per chain; each cDNA got molecular barcodes. TCRdb ran MiXCR on the 5' RACE reads and lists one entry per CDR3 protein. The sample contains 10,000 to 12,000 distinct CDR3 sequences, 8% of which appear only once. All unsorted peripheral T cells were captured because whole blood was used without fractionation. This clonotype rates as medium-sized. Its target is unknown. Source material: blood. The TCR sequence derives from an adult in good health.

CDR3: CASSSQGKTQYF. DNA of the CDR3: TGTGCCAGCAGCTCGCAGGGCAAGACCCAGTACTTC. The chain joins TRBV7-9 to TRBJ2-5; tentative D call: TRBD1 (5 bases). V was pared by 4 bases and J by 6 bases, with 9 bases between. Germline assignment: CDR1 SEHNR and CDR2 FQNEAQ (reference sequence). The CDR3 covers 12 residues.